This T cell receptor beta chain appears in the sequencing data of a study of T cell clusters in autoimmune cytopenias. The CDR3 covers 16 residues. Germline CDR1 is MNHNY and CDR2 is SVGAGI (reference sequence). Multiplex touch-down PCR amplified TRB using TRB-A and TRB-B pools in one tube. After re-calling the multiplex PCR reads, TCRdb lists one entry per CDR3 protein, DNA absent. The sample totals 5,700 or so distinct CDR3 sequences. This clonotype ranks as medium-sized in terms of frequency. Each sample's input was roughly 250 ng genomic DNA, some 34,000 genome equivalents. The sample was also linked to a second study, of T cell repertoires in aging, cancer and after chemotherapy.

The material sequenced was peripheral blood. This sequence joins TRBV6-6 and TRBJ2-7; TCRdb calls TRBD1, which cannot be checked without DNA. This sequence was found in a human donor in good health. The CDR3 here is CASSRGGGRAVPEQYF.